A single sample is the source of the 29 T cell receptor beta chains below, sequenced in a study of blood T cell repertoires in COVID-19. Sequencing was performed with immunoSEQ multiplex PCR; in TCRdb, only in-frame clones are kept and a portion is missing. The table lists over 200,000 clones, around 78% of them singletons, with approximately 2.5% in the top ten. The sequenced sample was peripheral blood. All receptors derive from a woman in her seventies with active or convalescent COVID-19.

The V call is TRBV10-3, the J call TRBJ2-1; TRBD2 might be the D (6 bases). V was clipped by 4 bases and J by 8 bases, with 15 bases between them. This CDR3 region has 14 residues. Germline V gene lookup returns CDR1 ENHRY and CDR2 SYGVKD. The CDR3 loop reads CAISVREKIDEQFF. The DNA of the CDR3 is TGTGCCATCAGTGTACGGGAGAAAATCGATGAGCAGTTCTTC.

The rearrangement uses TRBV3-1 (or the pseudogene TRBV3-2) and TRBJ1-6; tentative D call: TRBD1 (6 bases). Trimming removed 1 base at V and 6 bases at J, with 7 bases between. Germline V gene data show CDR1 as LGHDT and CDR2 as YNNKEL (reference sequence). The CDR3 extends over 14 amino acids. The CDR3 loop reads CASSQGDTNSPLHF. CDR3 DNA sequence: TGTGCCAGCAGCCAAGGGGACACTAATTCACCCCTCCACTTT.

CDR3 protein: CASSYSLGQGTYNEQFF. In nucleotides, the CDR3 is TGTGCCAGCAGTTACTCTCTGGGACAGGGGACCTACAATGAGCAGTTCTTC. The J gene is TRBJ2-1, the V gene TRBV6-2 or TRBV6-3; 10 nucleotides match TRBD1. CDR1 and CDR2 from the germline V gene are MNHEY and SVGEGT. J was trimmed by 2 bases and V by 0 bases; bases with no gene match: 4. The CDR3 consists of 17 residues.

This chain links TRBV6-5 with TRBJ2-3, with D possibly TRBD2 on 6 matching bases. The V and J ends lost 0 bases and 4 bases respectively, with 11 bases between them. Germline V gene lookup returns CDR1 MNHEY and CDR2 SVGAGI. This CDR3 spans 15 amino acids. CDR3 protein: CASSYSSSVPDTQYF. The CDR3 DNA follows: TGTGCCAGCAGTTACTCTTCTAGCGTCCCAGATACGCAGTATTTT.

This clone was found a few times. DNA for the CDR3: TGTGCCAGCAGCCAAGACAGGGGAGTCGAAAAACTGTTTTTT. This encodes CASSQDRGVEKLFF. This sequence joins TRBV4-2 and TRBJ1-4, with D perhaps matching TRBD1 (6 bases). This CDR3 is 14 amino acids long. The germline V and J ends were trimmed by 0 bases and 8 bases, with 10 bases remaining between them. The germline V gene has CDR1 LGHNA and CDR2 YNFKEQ.

In its sample, this clone was seen once. V usage is TRBV7-2 and J usage is TRBJ2-3; 9 nucleotides match TRBD2. The CDR3 spans 16 residues. The V and J ends lost 5 bases and 5 bases, in that order; junction bases with no gene match: 11. Germline CDR1 is SGHTA and CDR2 is FQGNSA. The CDR3 coding sequence is TGTGCCAGCAGCCGGGCGGGGGGGGTTGTTGGAGATACGCAGTATTTT. Its protein product is CASSRAGGVVGDTQYF.

This sequence joins TRBV28 and TRBJ1-2; TRBD1 aligns across 7 bases. With V trimmed by 2 bases and J by 8 bases, 2 bases remained unmatched. The CDR3 consists of 12 residues. Germline CDR1 is MDHEN and CDR2 is SYDVKM. The CDR3 DNA is TGTGCCAGCAGTTTAACAGGGGAGGGCTACACCTTC. Translation: CASSLTGEGYTF.

V and J are TRBV5-1 and TRBJ2-1, with 9 bases identical to TRBD1. Unmatched junction bases numbered 9, after V lost 4 bases and J lost 4 bases. From germline, CDR1 is SGHRS and CDR2 YFSETQ. The CDR3 has 16 amino acids. The CDR3 DNA follows: TGCGCCAGCAGCCCCTCCGGGACAGGGCTTTACAATGAGCAGTTCTTC. Its protein is CASSPSGTGLYNEQFF.

This clone was seen only a few times. The rearrangement joins TRBV4-1 to TRBJ1-3, with D possibly being TRBD1 (6 bases). In germline, CDR1 is MGHRA, CDR2 YSYEKL. There are 16 residues in the CDR3. The V gene lost 5 bases and the J gene lost 3 bases, with 17 bases spanning the gap. The CDR3 DNA follows: TGCGCCAGCAGCTATTCCCGCCAGGGGCGTGGAAACACCATATATTTT. This sequence encodes CASSYSRQGRGNTIYF.

CDR3 amino acids: CATEAGSGNTIYF. DNA of the CDR3: TGTGCCACCGAGGCAGGGTCCGGAAACACCATATATTTT. V is TRBV7-6 and J is TRBJ1-3, with D tentatively TRBD1 (5 bases). The CDR3 contains 13 residues. With 10 bases removed from V and 4 bases from J, the gap between germline ends came to 14 bases. The germline CDR1 and CDR2 sequences are SGHVS and FNYEAQ.

The chain uses TRBV7-8 and TRBJ1-4; the match to TRBD1 covers 8 bases. Germline assignment: CDR1 SGHVS and CDR2 FQNEAQ. This CDR3 is built from 16 residues. With 4 bases clipped from V and 4 bases from J, the junction kept 8 bases outside the gene matches. CDR3 region: CASSSPGGLGNEKLFF. CDR3 in DNA: TGTGCCAGCAGCTCACCAGGGGGCCTCGGTAATGAAAAACTGTTTTTT. The full variable domain, in which reference TRBV7-8 and TRBJ1-4 provide the parts outside the CDR3, is GAGVSQSPRYKVAKRGQDVALRCDPISGHVSLFWYQQALGQGPEFLTYFQNEAQLDKSGLPSDRFFAERPEGSVSTLKIQRTQQEDSAVYLCASSSPGGLGNEKLFFGSGTQLSVL.

This chain connects TRBV7-2 to TRBJ2-1; 10 bases align to TRBD2. This CDR3 is 19 amino acids long. The J segment lost 5 bases and the V segment lost 2 bases, leaving 15 bases of the junction unmatched. The germline gives CDR1 SGHTA, CDR2 FQGNSA. The CDR3 protein is CASSLSRWSGTSAHNEQFF. CDR3 bases: TGTGCCAGCAGCTTATCCCGCTGGTCAGGGACTAGCGCCCACAATGAGCAGTTCTTC.

The V gene is TRBV10-3, the J gene TRBJ1-2; D not resolved. The V end lost 8 bases, the J end lost 4 bases, and 14 bases lay between the germline ends. The CDR3 sequence is 13 residues long. Germline CDR1 is ENHRY and CDR2 is SYGVKD. The CDR3 reads CAISAEGLYGYTF. CDR3 nucleotide sequence: TGTGCCATCTCAGCCGAGGGTCTCTATGGCTACACCTTC.

The chain uses TRBV29-1 and TRBJ2-3; 7 bases are a match to TRBD2. The J segment lost 0 bases and the V segment lost 4 bases, leaving 10 bases of the junction unmatched. Looked up from germline, CDR1 is SQVTM and CDR2 is ANQGSEA. This CDR3 is built from 16 residues. DNA of the CDR3: TGCAGCGTTGTCCTCCCAGCTAGCGGTAGCACAGATACGCAGTATTTT. Translating gives CSVVLPASGSTDTQYF.

This clone was observed once. The V gene is TRBV10-3, the J gene TRBJ2-2; tentative D call: TRBD2 (7 bases). Germline values: CDR1 ENHRY, CDR2 SYGVKD. The CDR3 totals 14 residues. With 8 bases removed from V and 4 bases from J, the gap between germline ends came to 14 bases. This CDR3 is CAIGGASGTGELFF. The CDR3 DNA is TGTGCCATCGGGGGGGCTTCAGGCACCGGGGAGCTGTTTTTT.

This clone was seen only a few times. This chain connects TRBV11-2 to TRBJ2-3, with D possibly matching TRBD1 (5 bases). The CDR3 covers 14 residues. V lost 4 bases and J 5 bases, leaving 13 bases between the germline ends. The germline V gene has CDR1 SGHAT and CDR2 FQNNGV. DNA for the CDR3: TGTGCCAGCAGCTACGGCAGGGTACAAGATACGCAGTATTTT. The encoded protein is CASSYGRVQDTQYF.

The rearrangement links TRBV7-9 to TRBJ1-5; 7 bases map to TRBD1. Germline CDR1 and CDR2: SEHNR and FQNEAQ (reference sequence). The CDR3 has 14 residues. With 1 base clipped from V and 7 bases from J, the junction kept 4 bases outside the gene matches. The chain's CDR3 is CASSLGQGAQPQHF. In nucleotides, the CDR3 is TGTGCCAGCAGCTTAGGACAGGGCGCCCAGCCCCAGCATTTT. Together with reference TRBV7-9 and TRBJ1-5, the CDR3 gives the full variable domain: DTGVSQNPRHKITKRGQNVTFRCDPISEHNRLYWYRQTLGQGPEFLTYFQNEAQLEKSRLLSDRFSAERPKGSFSTLEIQRTEQGDSAMYLCASSLGQGAQPQHFGDGTRLSIL.

The chain uses TRBV6-2 or TRBV6-3 and TRBJ1-3, with D tentatively TRBD1 (5 bases). The ends were cut back, 6 bases at V and 4 bases at J, with 16 bases in the middle. CDR1 MNHEY and CDR2 SVGEGT come from the germline V gene. The CDR3 extends over 15 amino acids. The CDR3 nucleotides are TGTGCCAGCAGCCCCGGCGGGGCGGCGGGAAACACCATATATTTT. Translation: CASSPGGAAGNTIYF.

In its sample, this clone was seen a few times. DNA of the CDR3: TGTGCAAGTCGCCCCCCCTCGGGATACAATCAGCCCCAGCATTTT. Its protein product is CASRPPSGYNQPQHF. The chain uses TRBV12-2 and TRBJ1-5. TRBV12-2 is termed a pseudogene. This CDR3 contains 15 residues.

This chain joins TRBV7-2 and TRBJ1-3, with D perhaps matching TRBD1 (5 bases). V lost 5 bases and J 2 bases, leaving 19 bases between the germline ends. This CDR3 has 17 residues. Germline V CDR1 and CDR2: SGHTA, FQGNSA. The CDR3 nucleotides read TGTGCCAGCAGCCCGTCCGGGGGGTATGTTGCTGGAAACACCATATATTTT. Protein: CASSPSGGYVAGNTIYF. Looking up the rest from reference TRBV7-2 and TRBJ1-3 gives the full variable domain: GAGVSQSPSNKVTEKGKDVELRCDPISGHTALYWYRQSLGQGLEFLIYFQGNSAPDKSGLPSDRFSAERTGGSVSTLTIQRTQQEDSAVYLCASSPSGGYVAGNTIYFGEGSWLTVV.

V and J are TRBV7-9 and TRBJ2-7, with a weak D call TRBD1 (6 bases). Trimming pared 8 bases from V and 5 bases from J, leaving 10 bases between. This CDR3 comprises 11 residues. Germline V CDR1 and CDR2: SEHNR, FQNEAQ (reference sequence). This CDR3 reads CASGAGDEQYF. The CDR3 coding sequence is TGTGCCAGCGGAGCAGGGGACGAGCAGTACTTC.

This sequence joins TRBV9 and TRBJ2-3, with a tentative D call TRBD2 (5 bases). The CDR3 runs to 15 residues. With 4 bases removed from V and 6 bases from J, the gap between germline ends came to 18 bases. Germline V gives CDR1 SGDLS, CDR2 YYNGEE. The DNA of the CDR3 is TGTGCCAGCAGCCGCCTTTTTGGGAGTGAGGATACGCAGTATTTT. This translates into CASSRLFGSEDTQYF.

The V and J genes are TRBV10-1 and TRBJ1-1, with 7 bases matching TRBD1. Germline trimming cut 8 bases from V and 6 bases from J; bases unmatched to any gene: 15. CDR3 length: 15 amino acids. Germline CDR1 is WNHNN and CDR2 is SYGVQD (reference sequence). Written as DNA, the CDR3 is TGCGCCAGCTGCATAAGGGACAGAAAAAAGGCTGAAGCTTTCTTT. Protein: CASCIRDRKKAEAFF.

This clone was seen a few times. The chain recombines TRBV6-2 or TRBV6-3 with TRBJ2-5; D might be TRBD2 (6 bases). The CDR3 consists of 14 residues. CDR1 is MNHEY, CDR2 SVGEGT, per germline. Trimming shortened V by 6 bases and J by 4 bases, and 15 bases separated the two germline ends. CDR3 in amino acids: CASSLGRRRETQYF. The CDR3 DNA sequence: TGTGCCAGCAGCCTAGGGAGGAGGCGAGAGACCCAGTACTTC.

The J gene is TRBJ2-7, the V gene TRBV5-4; 10 nucleotides align to TRBD2. This CDR3 has 18 amino acids. The germline CDR1 and CDR2 sequences are SGHNT and YYREEE (reference sequence). The ends lost 0 bases at V and 5 bases at J; junction bases unmatched: 14. The DNA of the CDR3 is TGTGCCAGCAGCTTGGATCCGGGGCGAGCGGGAGGGGAGGACGAGCAGTACTTC. This sequence encodes CASSLDPGRAGGEDEQYF. The whole variable domain, remainder taken from reference TRBV5-4 and TRBJ2-7, is ETGVTQSPTHLIKTRGQQVTLRCSSQSGHNTVSWYQQALGQGPQFIFQYYREEENGRGNFPPRFSGLQFPNYSSELNVNALELDDSALYLCASSLDPGRAGGEDEQYFGPGTRLTVT.

The V call is TRBV4-2, the J call TRBJ1-2, with TRBD1 as a possible D gene (6 bases). V was shortened by 6 bases and J by 5 bases, with 19 bases between the two germline ends. This CDR3 is 15 amino acids long. CDR1 is LGHNA and CDR2 is YNFKEQ in the germline V gene. Written as DNA, the CDR3 is TGTGCCAGCAGTGTAGGGGGGGCCGGGGGTTATGGCTACACCTTC. Translation gives CASSVGGAGGYGYTF.

The V call is TRBV28, the J call TRBJ2-1, with D possibly being TRBD2 (6 bases). V was pared by 2 bases and J by 5 bases, with 7 bases between. The CDR3 is made up of 13 amino acids. Looked up from germline, CDR1 is MDHEN and CDR2 is SYDVKM. This CDR3 is CASSLRRDNEQFF. DNA for the CDR3: TGTGCCAGCAGTTTAAGGAGGGACAATGAGCAGTTCTTC.

The J gene is TRBJ2-7, the V gene TRBV7-2, with a possible D match to TRBD1 (5 bases). Trimming took off 1 base at V and 7 bases at J, with 17 bases between the two ends. The germline V gene has CDR1 SGHTA and CDR2 FQGNSA. The CDR3 sequence is 15 residues long. The CDR3 sequence is CASSLVGATAGEQYF. CDR3 coding DNA: TGTGCCAGCAGCTTAGTTGGGGCGACCGCCGGGGAGCAGTACTTC.

The rearrangement joins TRBV27 to TRBJ2-1, with 7 bases identical to TRBD2. V lost 10 bases and J lost 9; bases outside the gene matches: 15. The CDR3 loop spans 14 amino acids. Per the germline V gene, CDR1 is MNHEY and CDR2 is SMNVEV (reference sequence). CDR3 coding DNA: TGTGCCACCCTAAGCGGGACCCCTAGAAGTGAGCAGTTCTTC. It is translated as CATLSGTPRSEQFF.